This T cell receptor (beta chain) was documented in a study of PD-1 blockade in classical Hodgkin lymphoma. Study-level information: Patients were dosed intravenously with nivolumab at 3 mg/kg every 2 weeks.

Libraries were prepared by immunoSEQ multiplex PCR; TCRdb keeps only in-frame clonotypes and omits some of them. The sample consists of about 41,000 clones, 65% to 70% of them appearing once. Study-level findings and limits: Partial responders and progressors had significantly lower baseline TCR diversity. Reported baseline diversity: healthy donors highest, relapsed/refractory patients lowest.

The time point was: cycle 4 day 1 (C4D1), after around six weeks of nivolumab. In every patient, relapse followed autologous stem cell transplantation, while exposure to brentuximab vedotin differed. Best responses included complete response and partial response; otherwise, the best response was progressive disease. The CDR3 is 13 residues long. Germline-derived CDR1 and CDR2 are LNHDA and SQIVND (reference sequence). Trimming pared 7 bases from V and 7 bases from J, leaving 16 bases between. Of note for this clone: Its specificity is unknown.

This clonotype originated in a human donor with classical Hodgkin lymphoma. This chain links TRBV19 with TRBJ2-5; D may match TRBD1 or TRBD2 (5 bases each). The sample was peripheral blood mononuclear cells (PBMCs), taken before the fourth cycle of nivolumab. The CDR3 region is CASTGTAEGTQYF. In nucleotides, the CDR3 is TGTGCCAGTACAGGGACGGCCGAGGGGACCCAGTACTTC.